Listed below are T cell receptor beta chains from one sample, sequenced in a study of cytotoxic CD8 clonotypes in ibrutinib-treated CLL. Repertoires were generated with immunoSEQ multiplex PCR, while TCRdb's copy carries only in-frame clones and drops some. The table shows 52,000 or so clones, with less than 90% occurring only once. This material consisted of PBMCs, taken after 24 months of ibrutinib treatment. These receptors all come from a human donor with chronic lymphocytic leukemia. Each CDR3 is given with its conserved first and last residue. D genes are given only for firm matches. Clone size is not always given. Where it is, it says once, few, many or a class for expanded clones.

v_gene: TRBV28
d_gene: TRBD1
abundance: .
j_gene: TRBJ1-3
CDR3nt: TGTGCCAGCAGTTTCCCACAGGGGGCCGGAAACACCATATATTTT
CDR3aa: CASSFPQGAGNTIYF

v_gene: TRBV7-2
d_gene: TRBD2
abundance: few
j_gene: TRBJ2-5
CDR3nt: TGTGCCAGCAGCGAACCGGGACTAGGCGAGGAGACCCAGTACTTC
CDR3aa: CASSEPGLGEETQYF

v_gene: TRBV18
d_gene: .
abundance: .
j_gene: TRBJ2-2
CDR3nt: TGTGCCAGCTCACCACGAAACACCGGGGAGCTGTTTTTT
CDR3aa: CASSPRNTGELFF

v_gene: TRBV19
d_gene: TRBD2
abundance: .
j_gene: TRBJ2-1
CDR3nt: TGTGCCAGTTCAATAGGCGGGAGTGGTGAGCAGTTCTTC
CDR3aa: CASSIGGSGEQFF

v_gene: TRBV10-3
d_gene: .
abundance: .
j_gene: TRBJ1-3
CDR3nt: TGTGCCATCAGTGAGTCGGTCGGGCGGGACACCATATATTTT
CDR3aa: CAISESVGRDTIYF

v_gene: TRBV19
d_gene: .
abundance: .
j_gene: TRBJ1-5
CDR3nt: TGTGCCAGTAACGAAAGGCAGGGCTTTAGCAATCAGCCCCAGCATTTT
CDR3aa: CASNERQGFSNQPQHF

v_gene: TRBV19
d_gene: TRBD1
abundance: .
j_gene: TRBJ1-1
CDR3nt: TGTGCCACCCTATTTACAGGGGGCAGGTCTGACACTGAAGCTTTCTTT
CDR3aa: CATLFTGGRSDTEAFF

v_gene: TRBV10-3
d_gene: TRBD1
abundance: .
j_gene: TRBJ2-7
CDR3nt: TGTGCCATCAGTGATCCGGGACAGGGATTTGCCGAGCAGTACTTC
CDR3aa: CAISDPGQGFAEQYF

v_gene: TRBV5-1
d_gene: TRBD1
abundance: .
j_gene: TRBJ1-1
CDR3nt: TGCGCCAGCAGCCAACAGGGGGCGAACACTGAAGCTTTCTTT
CDR3aa: CASSQQGANTEAFF

v_gene: TRBV6-1
d_gene: .
abundance: few
j_gene: TRBJ1-5
CDR3nt: TGTGCCAGCAGGGGCAGCAATCAGCCCCAGCATTTT
CDR3aa: CASRGSNQPQHF

v_gene: TRBV19
d_gene: .
abundance: .
j_gene: TRBJ2-7
CDR3nt: TGTGCCAGTAGTATAGCGAATGGCCCCTACGAGCAGTACTTC
CDR3aa: CASSIANGPYEQYF

v_gene: TRBV7-9
d_gene: .
abundance: .
j_gene: TRBJ2-7
CDR3nt: TGTGCCAGCAGCTTAGCGGGGAGTGAGCACGAGCAGTACTTC
CDR3aa: CASSLAGSEHEQYF

v_gene: TRBV11-3
d_gene: TRBD2
abundance: .
j_gene: TRBJ2-3
CDR3nt: TGTGCCAGCAGCTCGGGGACTAGCGGGACCGCAGATACGCAGTATTTT
CDR3aa: CASSSGTSGTADTQYF

v_gene: TRBV5-8
d_gene: .
abundance: .
j_gene: TRBJ1-3
CDR3nt: TGTGCCAGCAGTCCCGAACAGACGCACTCTGGAAACACCATATATTTT
CDR3aa: CASSPEQTHSGNTIYF

v_gene: TRBV7-2
d_gene: .
abundance: .
j_gene: TRBJ1-1
CDR3nt: TGTGCCAGCAGCTTAGTTTTGGGGGGCACTGAAGCTTTCTTT
CDR3aa: CASSLVLGGTEAFF

v_gene: TRBV6-1
d_gene: .
abundance: .
j_gene: TRBJ2-7
CDR3nt: TGTGCCAGCAGTGAACTGGGGGAGCAGTACTTC
CDR3aa: CASSELGEQYF

v_gene: TRBV19
d_gene: TRBD1
abundance: .
j_gene: TRBJ1-4
CDR3nt: TGTGCCAGTGTGGGACAGGGAGGAGAAAAACTGTTTTTT
CDR3aa: CASVGQGGEKLFF

v_gene: TRBV5-1
d_gene: .
abundance: .
j_gene: TRBJ1-1
CDR3nt: TGCGCCAGCAGCTGGGCCGGGTTACAGCCGAACACTGAAGCTTTCTTT
CDR3aa: CASSWAGLQPNTEAFF

v_gene: TRBV29-1
d_gene: .
abundance: .
j_gene: TRBJ2-2
CDR3nt: TGCAGCGTTGCCCCGGTTGGGGGCCTGAACACCGGGGAGCTGTTTTTT
CDR3aa: CSVAPVGGLNTGELFF

v_gene: TRBV5-6
d_gene: .
abundance: .
j_gene: TRBJ2-2
CDR3nt: TGTGCCAGCAGCTGGGGCCCGGGCGGCGTCGGGGAGCTGTTTTTT
CDR3aa: CASSWGPGGVGELFF

v_gene: TRBV9
d_gene: .
abundance: .
j_gene: TRBJ2-3
CDR3nt: TGTGCCAGCAGCTACAGGGGCACAGATACGCAGTATTTT
CDR3aa: CASSYRGTDTQYF

v_gene: TRBV6-6
d_gene: .
abundance: .
j_gene: TRBJ1-2
CDR3nt: TGTGCCAGCAGTCGGCAGGGCGCGCCCGAGGGCTACACCTTC
CDR3aa: CASSRQGAPEGYTF

v_gene: TRBV5-4
d_gene: .
abundance: .
j_gene: TRBJ2-2
CDR3nt: TGTGCCAGCAGCTTGGGGGGTAGTCATGGCACCGGGGAGCTGTTTTTT
CDR3aa: CASSLGGSHGTGELFF

v_gene: TRBV14
d_gene: .
abundance: .
j_gene: TRBJ2-1
CDR3nt: TGTGCCAGCAGCCAAGTTTCAAATGAGCAGTTCTTC
CDR3aa: CASSQVSNEQFF

v_gene: TRBV6-6
d_gene: TRBD2
abundance: .
j_gene: TRBJ2-3
CDR3nt: TGTGCCAGCAGTTACCTAGCGGGAGAGGTAGATACGCAGTATTTT
CDR3aa: CASSYLAGEVDTQYF

v_gene: TRBV6-5
d_gene: .
abundance: few
j_gene: TRBJ1-5
CDR3nt: TGTGCCAGCAGAGACAGTAGCAATCAGCCCCAGCATTTT
CDR3aa: CASRDSSNQPQHF